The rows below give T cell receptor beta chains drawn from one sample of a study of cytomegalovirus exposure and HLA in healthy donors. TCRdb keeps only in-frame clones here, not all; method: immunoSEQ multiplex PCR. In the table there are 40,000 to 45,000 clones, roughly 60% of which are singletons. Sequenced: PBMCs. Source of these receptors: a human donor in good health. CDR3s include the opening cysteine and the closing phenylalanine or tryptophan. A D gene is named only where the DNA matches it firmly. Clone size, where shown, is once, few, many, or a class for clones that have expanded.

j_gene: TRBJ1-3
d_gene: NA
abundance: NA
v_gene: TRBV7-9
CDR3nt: TGTGCCAGCAGCACCGGAAAGGGGTCAGGAAACACCATATATTTT
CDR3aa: CASSTGKGSGNTIYF

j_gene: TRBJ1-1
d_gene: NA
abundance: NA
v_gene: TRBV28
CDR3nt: TGTGCCAGCTACAGGGAAAACACTGAAGCTTTCTTT
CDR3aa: CASYRENTEAFF

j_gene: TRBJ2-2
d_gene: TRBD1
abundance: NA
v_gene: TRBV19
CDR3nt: TGTGCCAGTCGGACAGGGAACACCGGGGAGCTGTTTTTT
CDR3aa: CASRTGNTGELFF

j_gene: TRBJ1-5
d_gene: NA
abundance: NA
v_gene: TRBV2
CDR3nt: TGTGCCACCAGAAGGACAGAAAATCAGCCCCAGCATTTT
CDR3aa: CATRRTENQPQHF

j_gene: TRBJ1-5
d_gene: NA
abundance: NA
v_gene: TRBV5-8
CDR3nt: TGTGCCAGCAGCCTCGGCAGGGTTCAGCCCCAGCATTTT
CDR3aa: CASSLGRVQPQHF

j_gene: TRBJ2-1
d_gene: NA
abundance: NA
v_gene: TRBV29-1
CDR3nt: TGCAGCGTTGATGATTGGGACAAGTCCAATGAGCAGTTCTTC
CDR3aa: CSVDDWDKSNEQFF

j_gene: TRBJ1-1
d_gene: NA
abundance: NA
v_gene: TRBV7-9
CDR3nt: TGTGCCAGCAGCTTAATAGGGGTAGGCACTGAAGCTTTCTTT
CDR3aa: CASSLIGVGTEAFF

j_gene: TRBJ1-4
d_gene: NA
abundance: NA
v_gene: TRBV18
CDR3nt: TGTGCCAGCTCACCATCCGGGTCAGATGAAAAACTGTTTTTT
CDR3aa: CASSPSGSDEKLFF

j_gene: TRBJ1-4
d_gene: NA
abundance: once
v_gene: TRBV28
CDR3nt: TGTGCCAGCAGTTTATGGGGAGCAACTAATGAAAAACTGTTTTTT
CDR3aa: CASSLWGATNEKLFF

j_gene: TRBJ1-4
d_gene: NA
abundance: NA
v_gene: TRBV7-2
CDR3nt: TGTGCCAGCAGCTTAGCGGGTGCGGCTAATGAAAAACTGTTTTTT
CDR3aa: CASSLAGAANEKLFF

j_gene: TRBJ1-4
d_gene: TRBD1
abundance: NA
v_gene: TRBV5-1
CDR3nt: TGCGCCAGCAGCTTAAGGGGGACAGGGGATGAAAAACTGTTTTTT
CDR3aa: CASSLRGTGDEKLFF

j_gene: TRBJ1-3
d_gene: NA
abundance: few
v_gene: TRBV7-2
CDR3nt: TGTGCCAGCAGCCGGGTGGGAAACACCATATATTTT
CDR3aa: CASSRVGNTIYF

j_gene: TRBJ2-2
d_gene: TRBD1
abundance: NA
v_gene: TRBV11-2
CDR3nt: TGTGCCAGCAGCTCCGGGACAGGGGCGACCGGGGAGCTGTTTTTT
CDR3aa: CASSSGTGATGELFF

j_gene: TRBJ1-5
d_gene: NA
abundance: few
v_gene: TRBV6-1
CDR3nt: TGTGCCAGCAGTGGGGGGGGCGGCGGGCAGCCCCAGCATTTT
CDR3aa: CASSGGGGGQPQHF

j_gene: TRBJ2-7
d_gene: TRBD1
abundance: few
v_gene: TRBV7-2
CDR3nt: TGTGCCAGCAGCTTAGGCGACAGGGCCCACGAGCAGTACTTC
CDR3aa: CASSLGDRAHEQYF

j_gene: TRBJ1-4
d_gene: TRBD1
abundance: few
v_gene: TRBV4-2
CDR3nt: TGTGCCAGCAGCCAAGATCGTGGGGGCAGGGGGCGGGAAAAACTGTTTTTT
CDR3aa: CASSQDRGGRGREKLFF

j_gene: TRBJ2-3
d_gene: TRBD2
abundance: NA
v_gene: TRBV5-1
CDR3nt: TGCGCCAGCAGCGCCGGGACTAGCGGGGGGGCCATAGATACGCAGTATTTT
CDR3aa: CASSAGTSGGAIDTQYF

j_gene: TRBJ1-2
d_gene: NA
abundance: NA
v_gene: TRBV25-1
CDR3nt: TGTGCCAGCAGTGACTGGGCGAAAGGCTACACCTTC
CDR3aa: CASSDWAKGYTF

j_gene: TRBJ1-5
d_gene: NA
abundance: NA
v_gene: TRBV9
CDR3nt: TGTGCCAGCAGCGTAGGGGGTGCCAGGGGTCAGCCCCAGCATTTT
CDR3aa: CASSVGGARGQPQHF

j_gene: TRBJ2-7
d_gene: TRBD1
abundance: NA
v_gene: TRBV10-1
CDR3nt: TGCGCCAGCAGTGACTCACAGGGGGTCCACGAGCAGTACTTC
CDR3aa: CASSDSQGVHEQYF

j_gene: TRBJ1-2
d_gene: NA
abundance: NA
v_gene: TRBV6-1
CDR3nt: TGTGCCAGCAGGATAGCAGGGAGGAATAATGGCTACACCTTC
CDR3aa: CASRIAGRNNGYTF

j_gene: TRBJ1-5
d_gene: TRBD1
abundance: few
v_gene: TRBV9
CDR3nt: TGTGCCAGCAGCGTAGCTACGGGGAGACAGGGGAGGCAGCCCCAGCATTTT
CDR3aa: CASSVATGRQGRQPQHF

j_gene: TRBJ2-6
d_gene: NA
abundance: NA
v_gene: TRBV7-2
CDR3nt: TGTGCCAGCAGCTCCCCAAGGGGGACTGGGGCCAACGTCCTGACTTTC
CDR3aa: CASSSPRGTGANVLTF

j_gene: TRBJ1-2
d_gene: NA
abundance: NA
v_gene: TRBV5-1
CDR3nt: TGCGCCAGCAGCTTGGATGAGGGATCGTATGGCTACACCTTC
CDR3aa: CASSLDEGSYGYTF

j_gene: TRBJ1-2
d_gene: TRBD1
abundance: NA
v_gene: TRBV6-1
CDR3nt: TGTGCCAGCAGTGAACTATGGGGGACAGGGGGGTATGGCTACACCTTC
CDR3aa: CASSELWGTGGYGYTF

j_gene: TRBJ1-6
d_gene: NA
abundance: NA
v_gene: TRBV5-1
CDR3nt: TGCGCCAGCAGCTCCCGAGCGAATCTCTCACCCCTCCACTTT
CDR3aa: CASSSRANLSPLHF

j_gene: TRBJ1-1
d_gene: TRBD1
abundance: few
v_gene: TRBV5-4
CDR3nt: TGTGCCAGCAGCCTCGGGACAGTCAACACTGAAGCTTTCTTT
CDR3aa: CASSLGTVNTEAFF

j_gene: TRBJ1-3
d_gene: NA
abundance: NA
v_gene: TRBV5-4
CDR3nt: TGTGCCAGCAGCCGCCGAGAGGGTGGTGTTGGAAACACCATATATTTT
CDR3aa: CASSRREGGVGNTIYF

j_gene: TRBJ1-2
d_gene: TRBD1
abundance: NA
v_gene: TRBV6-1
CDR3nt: TGTGCCAGTAGTAATCTACAGGGGGCTGGAACCTTC
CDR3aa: CASSNLQGAGTF

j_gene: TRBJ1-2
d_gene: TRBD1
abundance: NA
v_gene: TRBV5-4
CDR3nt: TGTGCCAGCAGTCAAAGGACAGGGGGCGACTATGGCTACACCTTC
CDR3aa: CASSQRTGGDYGYTF

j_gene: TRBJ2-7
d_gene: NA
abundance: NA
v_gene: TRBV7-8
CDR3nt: TGTGCCAGCAGCGTAGGTCCGCAGGACGAGCAGTACTTC
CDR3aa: CASSVGPQDEQYF

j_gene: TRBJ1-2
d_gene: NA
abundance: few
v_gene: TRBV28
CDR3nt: TGTGCCAGCAGTTTCGTCGGGGAAAACTATGGCTACACCTTC
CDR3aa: CASSFVGENYGYTF

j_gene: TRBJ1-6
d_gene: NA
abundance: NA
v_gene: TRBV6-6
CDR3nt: TGTGCCAGCCGAGAGTATAATTCACCCCTCCACTTT
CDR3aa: CASREYNSPLHF

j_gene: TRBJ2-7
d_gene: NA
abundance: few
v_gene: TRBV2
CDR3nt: TGTGCCACATCACATGGGGGACTCCCCTACGAGCAGTACTTC
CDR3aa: CATSHGGLPYEQYF

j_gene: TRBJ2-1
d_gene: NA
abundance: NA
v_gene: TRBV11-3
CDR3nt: TGTGCCAGCAGCTTAAGGGCAGGGTCCTATGAGCAGTTCTTC
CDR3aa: CASSLRAGSYEQFF

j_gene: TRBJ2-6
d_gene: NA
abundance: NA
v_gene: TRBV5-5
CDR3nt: TGTGCCAGCAGCTTTCGGGGGGCCTCTGGGGCCAACGTCCTGACTTTC
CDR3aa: CASSFRGASGANVLTF

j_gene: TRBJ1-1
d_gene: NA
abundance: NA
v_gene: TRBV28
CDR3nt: TGTGCCAGCAGACCTACCAGGGGACGCACTGAAGCTTTCTTT
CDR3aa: CASRPTRGRTEAFF

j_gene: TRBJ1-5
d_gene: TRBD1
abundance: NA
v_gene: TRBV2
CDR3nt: TGTGCCAGGGGGGACAGTAGCAATCAGCCCCAGCATTTT
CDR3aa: CARGDSSNQPQHF

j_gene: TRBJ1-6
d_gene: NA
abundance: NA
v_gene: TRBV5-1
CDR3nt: TGCGCCAGCAGCTTGGGTGGGACTCAACCGAATTCACCCCTCCACTTT
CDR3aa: CASSLGGTQPNSPLHF

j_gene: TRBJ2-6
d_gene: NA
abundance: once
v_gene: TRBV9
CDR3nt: TGTGCCAGCAGCGGATCAGGGGCTGGGGCCAACGTCCTGACTTTC
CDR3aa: CASSGSGAGANVLTF

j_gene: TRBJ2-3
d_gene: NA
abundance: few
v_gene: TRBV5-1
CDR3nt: TGCGCCAAAACGCGGGATACGCAGTATTTT
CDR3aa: CAKTRDTQYF

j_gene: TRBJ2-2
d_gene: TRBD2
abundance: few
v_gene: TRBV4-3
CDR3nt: TGCGCCAGCAGCCCCAGACTAGCGGTTACGAACACCGGGGAGCTGTTTTTT
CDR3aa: CASSPRLAVTNTGELFF

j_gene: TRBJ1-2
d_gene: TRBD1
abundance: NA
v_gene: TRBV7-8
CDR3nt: TGTGCCAGCAGCTTATTAAGAGGACAGGGATTCCATGGCTACACCTTC
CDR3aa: CASSLLRGQGFHGYTF

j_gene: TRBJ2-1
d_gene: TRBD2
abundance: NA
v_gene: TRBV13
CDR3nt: TGTGCCAGCAGCGGAGCGGGGGGTCCTCAGGGAGGCGAGCAGTTCTTC
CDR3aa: CASSGAGGPQGGEQFF

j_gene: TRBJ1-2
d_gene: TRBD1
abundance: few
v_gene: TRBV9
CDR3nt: TGTGCCAGCAGCGTAGAGGGCAGGGGGAATGACTACACCTTC
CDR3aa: CASSVEGRGNDYTF

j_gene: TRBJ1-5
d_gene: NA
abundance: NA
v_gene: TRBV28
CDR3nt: TGTGCCAGCAGCGGGGGGGGTGGGGGCAATCAGCCCCAGCATTTT
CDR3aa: CASSGGGGGNQPQHF

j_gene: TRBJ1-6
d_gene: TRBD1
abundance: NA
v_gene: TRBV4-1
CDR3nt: TGCGCCAGCAGCCCAAGGGCCGACAGGGATTCACCCCTCCACTTT
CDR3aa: CASSPRADRDSPLHF